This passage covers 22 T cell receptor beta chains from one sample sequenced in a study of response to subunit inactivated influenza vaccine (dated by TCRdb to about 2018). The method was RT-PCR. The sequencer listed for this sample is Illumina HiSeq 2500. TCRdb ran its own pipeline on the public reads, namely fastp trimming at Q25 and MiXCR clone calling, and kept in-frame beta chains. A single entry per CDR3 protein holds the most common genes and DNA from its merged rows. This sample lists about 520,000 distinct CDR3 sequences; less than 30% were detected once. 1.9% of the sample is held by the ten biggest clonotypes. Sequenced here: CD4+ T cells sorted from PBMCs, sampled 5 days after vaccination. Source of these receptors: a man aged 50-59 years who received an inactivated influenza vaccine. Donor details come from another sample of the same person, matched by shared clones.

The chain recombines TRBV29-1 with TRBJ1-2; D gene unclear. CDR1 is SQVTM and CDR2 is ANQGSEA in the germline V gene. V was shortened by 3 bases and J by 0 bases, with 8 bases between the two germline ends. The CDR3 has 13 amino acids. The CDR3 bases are TGCAGCGTTGACGTGCGAGCTAACTATGGCTACACCTTC. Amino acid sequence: CSVDVRANYGYTF.

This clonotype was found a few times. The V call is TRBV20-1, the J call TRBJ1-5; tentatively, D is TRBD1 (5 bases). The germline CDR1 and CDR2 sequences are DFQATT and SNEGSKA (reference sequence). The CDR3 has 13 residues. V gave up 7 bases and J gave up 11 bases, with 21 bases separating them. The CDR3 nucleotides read TGCAGTGGCCGGACACCCTCCTTGGTGGCCCAGCATTTT. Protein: CSGRTPSLVAQHF.

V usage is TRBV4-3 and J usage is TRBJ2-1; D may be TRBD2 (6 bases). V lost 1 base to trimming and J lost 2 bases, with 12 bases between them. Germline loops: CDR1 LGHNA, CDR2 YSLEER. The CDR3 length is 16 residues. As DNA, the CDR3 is TGCGCCAGCAGCCAAGGCTTTAGCGGTACCTACAATGAGCAGTTCTTC. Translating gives CASSQGFSGTYNEQFF.

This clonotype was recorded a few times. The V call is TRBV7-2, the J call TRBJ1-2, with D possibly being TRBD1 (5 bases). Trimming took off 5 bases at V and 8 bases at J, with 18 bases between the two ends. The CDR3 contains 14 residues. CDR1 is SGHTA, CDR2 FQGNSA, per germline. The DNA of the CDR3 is TGTGCCAGCAGCCAGAGCACAGGAAGGGGCGGCTACACCTTC. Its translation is CASSQSTGRGGYTF.

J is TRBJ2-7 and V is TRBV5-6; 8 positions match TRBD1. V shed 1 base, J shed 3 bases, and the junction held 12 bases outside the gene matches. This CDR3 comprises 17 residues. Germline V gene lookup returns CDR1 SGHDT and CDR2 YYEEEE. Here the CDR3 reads CASSLYPRTGINYEQYF. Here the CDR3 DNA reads TGTGCCAGCAGCTTGTACCCAAGGACAGGGATCAACTACGAGCAGTACTTC.

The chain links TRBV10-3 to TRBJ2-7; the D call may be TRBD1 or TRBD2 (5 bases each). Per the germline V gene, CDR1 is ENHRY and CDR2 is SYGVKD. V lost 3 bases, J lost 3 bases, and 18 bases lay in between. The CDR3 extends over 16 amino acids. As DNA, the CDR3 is TGTGCCATCAGTGACCCCGTGGGACGGGACCGCTACGAGCAGTACTTC. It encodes CAISDPVGRDRYEQYF.

CDR3 amino acids: CASSKMGFGDTQYF. For the CDR3, the DNA is TGTGCCAGCAGCAAGATGGGGTTCGGAGATACGCAGTATTTT. The chain joins TRBV7-9 to TRBJ2-3; D is unclear. This CDR3 contains 14 residues. Germline V gene sequence: CDR1 SEHNR, CDR2 FQNEAQ (reference sequence). V was cut by 5 bases and J by 5 bases, with 14 bases left in between.

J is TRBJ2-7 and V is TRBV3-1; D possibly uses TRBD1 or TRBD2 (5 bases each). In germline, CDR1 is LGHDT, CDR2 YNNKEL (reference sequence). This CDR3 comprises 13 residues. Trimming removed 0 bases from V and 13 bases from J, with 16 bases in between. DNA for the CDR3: TGTGCCAGCAGCCAAGACCCCGGGACCCCGAGTTACTTC. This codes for CASSQDPGTPSYF.

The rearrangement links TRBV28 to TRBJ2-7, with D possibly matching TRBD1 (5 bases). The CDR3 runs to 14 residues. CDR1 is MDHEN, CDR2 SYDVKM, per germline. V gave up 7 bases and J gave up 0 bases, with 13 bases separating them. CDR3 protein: CASTVTANSYEQYF. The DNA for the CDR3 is TGTGCCAGCACCGTGACAGCCAACTCCTACGAGCAGTACTTC.

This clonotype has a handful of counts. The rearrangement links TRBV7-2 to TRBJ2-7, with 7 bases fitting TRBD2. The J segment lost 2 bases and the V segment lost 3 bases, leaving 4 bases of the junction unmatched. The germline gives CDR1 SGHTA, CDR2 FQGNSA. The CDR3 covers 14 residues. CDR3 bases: TGTGCCAGCAGCTTGGGAGGGCTTCCCTACGAGCAGTACTTC. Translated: CASSLGGLPYEQYF.

The chain's CDR3 is CASRKQGHTEAFF. In DNA, the CDR3 is TGTGCCAGCAGGAAACAGGGACACACTGAAGCTTTCTTT. This chain uses TRBV7-8 with TRBJ1-1, with D perhaps matching TRBD1 (6 bases). Germline assignment: CDR1 SGHVS and CDR2 FQNEAQ. CDR3 length: 13 amino acids. V gave up 6 bases and J gave up 3 bases, with 11 bases separating them.

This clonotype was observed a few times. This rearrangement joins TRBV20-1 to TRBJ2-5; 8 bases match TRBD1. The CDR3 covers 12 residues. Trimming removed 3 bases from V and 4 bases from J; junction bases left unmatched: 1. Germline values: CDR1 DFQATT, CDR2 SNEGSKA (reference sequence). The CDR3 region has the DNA TGCAGTGCTAGGCAGGGGGCAGAGACCCAGTACTTC. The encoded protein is CSARQGAETQYF.

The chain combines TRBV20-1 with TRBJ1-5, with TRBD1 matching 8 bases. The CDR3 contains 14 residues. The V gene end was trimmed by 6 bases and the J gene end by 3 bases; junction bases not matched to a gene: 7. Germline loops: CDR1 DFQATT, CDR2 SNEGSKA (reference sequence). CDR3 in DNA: TGCAGTGCCCACCCGGGACAGGTCAATCAGCCCCAGCATTTT. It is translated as CSAHPGQVNQPQHF.

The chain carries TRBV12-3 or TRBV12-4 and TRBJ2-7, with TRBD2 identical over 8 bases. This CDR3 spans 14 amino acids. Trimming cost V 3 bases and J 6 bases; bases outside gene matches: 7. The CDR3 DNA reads TGTGCCAGCAGTTTTACCGGGAGGGCCTCCGAGCAGTACTTC. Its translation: CASSFTGRASEQYF.

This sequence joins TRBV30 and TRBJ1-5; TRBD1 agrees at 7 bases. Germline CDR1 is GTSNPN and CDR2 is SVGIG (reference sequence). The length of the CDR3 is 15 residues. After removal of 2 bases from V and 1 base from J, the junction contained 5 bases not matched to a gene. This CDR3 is CAWSQGQSSNQPQHF. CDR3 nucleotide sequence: TGTGCCTGGAGTCAGGGACAGTCAAGCAATCAGCCCCAGCATTTT.

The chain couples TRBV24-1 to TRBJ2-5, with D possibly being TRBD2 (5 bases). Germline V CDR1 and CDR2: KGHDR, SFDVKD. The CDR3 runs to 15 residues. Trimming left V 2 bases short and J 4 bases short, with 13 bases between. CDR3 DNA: TGTGCCACCAGTGATTACCCAGGACGGGGAGAGACCCAGTACTTC. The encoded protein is CATSDYPGRGETQYF.

The CDR3 nucleotides read TGCAGTGCTAGTTCCGGGGGGGGGTCAGAGACCCAGTACTTC. The encoded protein is CSASSGGGSETQYF. The V gene is TRBV20-1, the J gene TRBJ2-5; 8 bases are a match to TRBD2. Trimming took 3 bases from V and 4 from J; bases not matched to a gene: 7. From germline, CDR1 is DFQATT and CDR2 SNEGSKA (reference sequence). This CDR3 contains 14 residues.

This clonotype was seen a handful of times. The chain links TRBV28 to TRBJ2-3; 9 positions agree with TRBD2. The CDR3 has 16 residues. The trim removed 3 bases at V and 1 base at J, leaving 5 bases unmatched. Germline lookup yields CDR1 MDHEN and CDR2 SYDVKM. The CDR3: CASSFRRLAGTDTQYF. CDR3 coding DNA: TGTGCCAGCAGTTTTCGAAGACTAGCGGGCACAGATACGCAGTATTTT.

The CDR3 loop is CASSQVKQSSTDTQYF. CDR3 in DNA: TGTGCCAGCAGCCAAGTTAAGCAGTCTAGCACAGATACGCAGTATTTT. V gene TRBV4-2 combines with J gene TRBJ2-3; D gene unclear. Looked up from germline, CDR1 is LGHNA and CDR2 is YNFKEQ. The CDR3 spans 16 residues. V was trimmed by 1 base and J by 0 bases, leaving 11 bases between them.

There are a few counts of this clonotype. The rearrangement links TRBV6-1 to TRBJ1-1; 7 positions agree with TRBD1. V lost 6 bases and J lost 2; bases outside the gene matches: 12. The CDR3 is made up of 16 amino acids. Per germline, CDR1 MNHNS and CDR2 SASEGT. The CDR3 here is CASRTRQGRKNTEAFF. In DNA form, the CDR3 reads TGTGCCAGCAGAACCCGACAGGGACGGAAAAACACTGAAGCTTTCTTT.

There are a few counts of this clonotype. The CDR3 DNA is TGCAGTGCTAGAGAATTTTTGCTAGCGGGGGGGCCGTACTTC. It translates to CSAREFLLAGGPYF. This chain connects TRBV20-1 to TRBJ2-4; 12 bases are shared with TRBD2. CDR3 length equals 14 residues. The germline V gene has CDR1 DFQATT and CDR2 SNEGSKA (reference sequence). J was trimmed by 15 bases and V by 0 bases; bases with no gene match: 9.

CDR3 bases: TGTGCCAGCAGTTTTTCGGGGACTAGCGGGACCAATGAGCAGTTCTTC. Translating it yields CASSFSGTSGTNEQFF. The chain combines TRBV12-3 or TRBV12-4 with TRBJ2-1; 13 bases align to TRBD2. V shed 3 bases and J 6 bases; nucleotides not matched to a gene: 5. The CDR3 consists of 16 residues.